This TCR beta chain was sequenced in a study of identical twins listed by TCRdb under 2016. Some background on the complete study: To test whether fetal clonotypes persist, the study used deep sequencing on TCR alpha and beta repertoires from monozygotic twins, unrelated adults of various ages, and cord blood. To rule out contamination, replicate twin experiments were performed at different times with different library preparation protocols. Results the study describes overall, beyond this receptor: Compared with coincidental sharing between unrelated individuals, out-of-frame TCR alpha sequences shared between twins had an excess of sequences with low generation probability. Recombination models systematically underestimated out-of-frame TCR alpha sharing in monozygotic twins but agreed with sharing between unrelated individuals. Because the same donors could not be followed over many years, conclusions were based on cross-sectional statistical analysis. Fewer insertions were carried by abundant cord blood beta clonotypes; a weaker similar trend was observed in young adult naive repertoires, while no such trend was observed in memory repertoires. The excess sharing between twins in beta out-of-frame sequences was weaker because fewer shared sequences reduced the signal-to-noise ratio. Zero-insertion analyses could be partly confounded by invariant T cells such as MAIT and iNKT, although diverse VJ usage argued against such confounding for most clonotypes.

In this sample, this clonotype turned up a few times. Which antigen it targets is not known. Per-nucleotide qualities are absent, and no much larger clonotype sits a single base away. Sequences ENHRY (CDR1) and SYGVKD (CDR2) are obtained from the germline V gene. The CDR3 spans 15 residues, from the cysteine through the phenylalanine. Left in the record is the CDR3 DNA by itself, 45 bases read in frame from the first base. V is cut by 4 bases and J by 0 bases, and the space between the germline ends is 12 bases. Every donor was a healthy Caucasian. Three pairs of female monozygotic twins, all aged about 18 to 29 years, made up the twin cohort. The RNA used for TCR libraries was isolated from peripheral blood mononuclear cells. The library was built by means of 5' RACE. For sequencing, an Illumina HiSeq 2000 was employed. A universal primer binding site was added through template switching, and the final cDNA carried a unique molecular identifier so that TCR cDNA molecules could be counted accurately. Specific primers in the conserved constant-segment region were used to synthesize first-strand cDNA for the TCR alpha and beta chains. To control for contamination, each cDNA library was double barcoded with a SMART-Mk sample barcode plus Illumina barcodes. TruSeq adapter sequences, together with Illumina sample barcodes, were added in two successive PCR steps. The Illumina HiSeq platform was used with custom primers to sequence TCR alpha and beta cDNA libraries. Per the original workflow: MiGEC was used to process raw reads and extract unique molecular identifiers, and MiXCR was used to find CDR3 positions. Recombination models were inferred per individual with the repgenHMM and IGoR tools using an EM algorithm. The analysis of shared clonotypes was done with the tcR package in R, with sharing normalized by the product of cloneset sizes. To study raw recombination free of thymic and clonal selection effects, out-of-frame nonproductive sequences were analyzed. TCRdb handled the public reads itself, with Q25 trimming in fastp and clone calling in MiXCR, and kept productive beta chains. Here each entry gathers all rows of one CDR3 protein and keeps the most common genes and DNA. For this entry, the V and J calls and clone size follow TCRdb and not the study's own pipeline. The sample includes 700,000 or so distinct CDR3 sequences, with about 9.4% observed a single time. The ten largest clones represent approximately 0.94% of the sample.

These same records also appear under a second study, on yellow fever vaccine responses in identical twins. As the second study states: According to the authors, the vaccine-induced T cell response in identical twins seemed to be partly convergent and partly specific to each individual. In identical twins, the study followed T cell clones that responded to the vaccine with precision.

The V gene is TRBV10-3 and the J gene is TRBJ1-1; the D gene is possibly TRBD1, with 6 bases matching. The sample taken for sequencing was PBMCs. This clonotype originated in a woman between 18 and 30 years old in good health. The CDR3 protein is CAISALDSLNTEAFF. The nucleotides read TGTGCCATCAGTGCCCTGGACAGCTTGAACACTGAAGCTTTCTTT.